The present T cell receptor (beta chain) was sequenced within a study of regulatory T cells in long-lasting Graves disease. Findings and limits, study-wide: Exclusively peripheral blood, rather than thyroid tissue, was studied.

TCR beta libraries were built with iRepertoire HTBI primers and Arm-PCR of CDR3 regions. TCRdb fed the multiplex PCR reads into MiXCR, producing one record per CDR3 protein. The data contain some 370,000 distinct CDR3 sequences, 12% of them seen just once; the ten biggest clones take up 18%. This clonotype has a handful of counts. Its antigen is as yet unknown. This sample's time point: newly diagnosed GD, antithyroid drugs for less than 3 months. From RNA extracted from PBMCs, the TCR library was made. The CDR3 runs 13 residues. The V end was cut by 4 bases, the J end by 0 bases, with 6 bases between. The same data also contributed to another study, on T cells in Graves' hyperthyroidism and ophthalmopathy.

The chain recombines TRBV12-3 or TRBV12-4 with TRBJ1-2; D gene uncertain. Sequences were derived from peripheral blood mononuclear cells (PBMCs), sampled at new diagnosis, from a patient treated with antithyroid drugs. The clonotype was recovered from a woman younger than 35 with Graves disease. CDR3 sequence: CASSSVTNYGYTF. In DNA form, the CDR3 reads TGTGCCAGCAGTTCGGTAACTAACTATGGCTACACCTTC.